This entry lists 23 T cell receptor beta chains sequenced from one sample in a study of blood T cell repertoires in COVID-19. Assay used: immunoSEQ multiplex PCR; TCRdb lists only in-frame clones, some missing. The table lists over 40,000 clones, around 85% of them singletons. Sequencing input: peripheral blood. These receptors were taken from an elderly woman with acute or convalescent COVID-19.

CDR3 in DNA: TGTGCCAGTAGTCTACAGACAGGGGCTACGGCTTTCTTT. Its translation is CASSLQTGATAFF. The chain links TRBV19 to TRBJ1-1; 8 bases are a match to TRBD1. Germline V lookup: CDR1 LNHDA, CDR2 SQIVND (reference sequence). The CDR3 spans 13 residues. Trimming at V came to 5 bases and at J to 11 bases, leaving 10 bases not matched to a gene.

CDR3 residues: CAWSHRTGVGYQPQHF. The DNA for the CDR3 is TGTGCCTGGAGTCATCGAACAGGGGTTGGGTATCAGCCCCAGCATTTT. The chain has TRBV30 and TRBJ1-5; 7 bases are shared with TRBD1. Germline CDR1 is GTSNPN and CDR2 is SVGIG (reference sequence). The CDR3 is made up of 16 amino acids. The J segment lost 5 bases and the V segment lost 2 bases, leaving 12 bases of the junction unmatched.

This rearrangement joins TRBV5-5 to TRBJ2-7, with D unresolved. Germline values: CDR1 SGHKS, CDR2 YYEKEE (reference sequence). The CDR3 contains 15 residues. Between the trimmed V and J ends, which lost 1 base and 0 bases, there was a span of 11 bases. This CDR3 is CASSLSDVDSYEQYF. As DNA, the CDR3 is TGTGCCAGCAGCTTGTCAGATGTCGACTCCTACGAGCAGTACTTC.

This chain links TRBV2 with TRBJ2-3, with a tentative D call TRBD1 (6 bases). The V gene's germline CDR1 is SNHLY and CDR2 FYNNEI. The V end was cut by 6 bases, the J end by 4 bases, with 8 bases between. This CDR3 contains 12 residues. This CDR3 reads CASRQGSDTQYF. The CDR3 DNA reads as TGTGCCAGCAGGCAGGGGTCAGATACGCAGTATTTT.

CDR3 region: CASSFPQGGSEKLFF. DNA for the CDR3: TGCGCCAGCAGCTTTCCCCAGGGGGGTAGTGAAAAACTGTTTTTT. The rearrangement uses TRBV4-1 and TRBJ1-4, with 7 positions matching TRBD1. The ends lost 5 bases at V and 7 bases at J; junction bases unmatched: 10. CDR3 length: 15 amino acids. Germline CDR1 is MGHRA and CDR2 is YSYEKL.

The chain uses TRBV9 and TRBJ2-1; weak D call: TRBD1 (5 bases). CDR1 is SGDLS, CDR2 YYNGEE, per germline. Trimming shortened V by 0 bases and J by 1 base, and 17 bases separated the two germline ends. CDR3 size: 18 residues. The CDR3 loop is CASSVGGVRTDSYNEQFF. The CDR3 bases are TGTGCCAGCAGCGTAGGGGGCGTCAGGACCGATTCCTACAATGAGCAGTTCTTC.

V gene TRBV3-1 (or the pseudogene TRBV3-2) combines with J gene TRBJ1-1, with D maybe TRBD1 (6 bases). Looked up from germline, CDR1 is LGHDT and CDR2 is YNNKEL (reference sequence). V was clipped by 1 base and J by 5 bases, with 14 bases between them. The CDR3 sequence is 15 residues long. CDR3 in DNA: TGTGCCAGCAGCCAAGTAGGGGGGGGACTGACTGAAGCTTTCTTT. Its translation is CASSQVGGGLTEAFF.

This chain links TRBV27 with TRBJ1-1; 8 bases are a match to TRBD1. The CDR3 covers 17 residues. Trimming removed 4 bases from V and 2 bases from J; junction bases left unmatched: 12. Per the germline V gene, CDR1 is MNHEY and CDR2 is SMNVEV (reference sequence). The CDR3 DNA follows: TGTGCCAGCAGTTCGACAGGGGTCCCGACCCCCAACACTGAAGCTTTCTTT. Translating it yields CASSSTGVPTPNTEAFF.

The table lists this clone with a count of one. This sequence joins TRBV27 and TRBJ1-1; possible D gene TRBD1, 5 bases. The length of the CDR3 is 14 residues. The V gene's germline CDR1 is MNHEY and CDR2 SMNVEV (reference sequence). V was trimmed by 5 bases and J by 1 base, leaving 11 bases between them. The CDR3 sequence: CASSTGIRNTEAFF. CDR3 nucleotides: TGTGCCAGCAGTACAGGTATAAGGAACACTGAAGCTTTCTTT.

Regarding this clone: With a much larger clone just one base away, this may be a read error. The rearrangement links TRBV5-4 to TRBJ1-1; TRBD1 might be the D (6 bases). V was shortened by 0 bases and J by 0 bases, with 6 bases between the two germline ends. Per the germline V gene, CDR1 is SGHNT and CDR2 is YYREEE (reference sequence). This CDR3 is built from 14 residues. CDR3 residues: CASSLDRVNTEAFF. The DNA of the CDR3 is TGTGCCAGCAGCTTGGACAGGGTGAACACTGAAGCTTTCTTT.

The rearrangement joins TRBV6-5 to TRBJ1-2, with a weak D call TRBD1 (5 bases). This CDR3 is built from 15 residues. The germline CDR1 and CDR2 sequences are MNHEY and SVGAGI. Between the trimmed V and J ends, which lost 6 bases and 2 bases, there was a span of 16 bases. The CDR3 DNA follows: TGTGCCAGCAGCTCCTCAGGGAAAGAGAACTATGGCTACACCTTC. As protein: CASSSSGKENYGYTF.

This chain uses TRBV5-1 with TRBJ1-2; possible D gene TRBD1, 6 bases. Trimming removed 0 bases at V and 4 bases at J, with 10 bases between. The CDR3 sequence is 14 residues long. From germline, CDR1 is SGHRS and CDR2 YFSETQ. The CDR3 region is CASSLESDSYGYTF. The DNA of the CDR3 is TGCGCCAGCAGCTTGGAATCGGACAGCTATGGCTACACCTTC.

The V gene is TRBV27, the J gene TRBJ1-5; D is ambiguous. CDR1 and CDR2 (germline): MNHEY, SMNVEV (reference sequence). Trimming took 3 bases from V and 4 from J, leaving 13 bases between them. The CDR3 has 15 residues. CDR3 in DNA: TGTGCCAGCAGTTTGGTGGGGAGGAGAAATCAGCCCCAGCATTTT. It codes for CASSLVGRRNQPQHF.

The V and J genes are TRBV19 and TRBJ1-5, with a tentative D call TRBD1 (6 bases). This CDR3 region has 16 residues. Germline loops: CDR1 LNHDA, CDR2 SQIVND (reference sequence). The V end was cut by 0 bases, the J end by 2 bases, with 11 bases between. CDR3 sequence (DNA): TGTGCCAGTAGTATAGAAGGCAGGGGTGGCAATCAGCCCCAGCATTTT. It yields the protein CASSIEGRGGNQPQHF.

This sequence joins TRBV5-1 and TRBJ2-7; 7 bases agree with TRBD2. J was trimmed by 7 bases and V by 6 bases; bases with no gene match: 10. Germline loops: CDR1 SGHRS, CDR2 YFSETQ. The CDR3 consists of 13 residues. CDR3 sequence (DNA): TGCGCCAGCACAAGCGGGGCTTCTACGGAGCAGTACTTC. This encodes CASTSGASTEQYF.

The chain is built from TRBV5-1 and TRBJ2-3; maybe TRBD2 (6 bases). CDR3 length: 14 amino acids. Trimming removed 1 base from V and 5 bases from J, with 11 bases in between. In germline, CDR1 is SGHRS, CDR2 YFSETQ. As DNA, the CDR3 is TGCGCCAGCAGCTTGTCCGGGGGAGAAGATACGCAGTATTTT. Its protein is CASSLSGGEDTQYF.

The genes are TRBV27 and TRBJ1-2; D gene ambiguous. Germline assignment: CDR1 MNHEY and CDR2 SMNVEV (reference sequence). The CDR3 loop spans 13 amino acids. Between the trimmed V and J ends, which lost 5 bases and 1 base, there was a span of 8 bases. CDR3 residues: CASSKEGNYGYTF. CDR3 sequence (DNA): TGTGCCAGCAGTAAAGAGGGTAACTATGGCTACACCTTC.

This chain connects TRBV11-3 to TRBJ1-1; the D gene is possibly TRBD1 (6 bases). Germline V gives CDR1 SGHNT, CDR2 YENEEA. V lost 3 bases, J lost 0 bases, and 8 bases lay in between. The length of the CDR3 is 14 residues. In nucleotides, the CDR3 is TGTGCCAGCAGCTTGGACAGCCTGAACACTGAAGCTTTCTTT. Translating it yields CASSLDSLNTEAFF.

This clone was observed a few times. The genes are TRBV7-9 and TRBJ1-2; weak D call: TRBD1 (5 bases). V lost 5 bases, J lost 8 bases, and 21 bases lay in between. Per germline, CDR1 SEHNR and CDR2 FQNEAQ (reference sequence). The CDR3 has 15 amino acids. The CDR3 loop is CASSAHVGGLSGYTF. The CDR3, as DNA: TGTGCCAGCAGCGCCCACGTCGGGGGGTTGTCCGGCTACACCTTC.

V usage is TRBV7-2 and J usage is TRBJ1-1; TRBD1 is a possible D gene (6 bases). Germline V lookup: CDR1 SGHTA, CDR2 FQGNSA. The V end lost 5 bases, the J end lost 4 bases, and 11 bases lay between the germline ends. The CDR3 sequence is 13 residues long. The CDR3, as DNA: TGTGCCAGCAGCAGCAGGGGCGTCACTGAAGCTTTCTTT. Translating gives CASSSRGVTEAFF.

This clone was observed a single time. The rearrangement links TRBV30 to TRBJ1-3, with D possibly matching TRBD1 (5 bases). Per germline, CDR1 GTSNPN and CDR2 SVGIG (reference sequence). This CDR3 has 15 residues. Trimming left V 2 bases short and J 0 bases short, with 11 bases between. The CDR3 loop reads CAWSPQEISGNTIYF. The CDR3 DNA reads as TGTGCCTGGAGTCCACAGGAAATCTCTGGAAACACCATATATTTT.

The chain combines TRBV18 with TRBJ1-2; D remains ambiguous. This CDR3 has 14 amino acids. V dropped 2 bases and J dropped 4 bases, with 11 bases sitting between them. Germline CDR1 reads KGHSH; CDR2 reads LQKENI. CDR3 DNA sequence: TGTGCCAGCTCACCAAAGGAGGGAGGCTATGGCTACACCTTC. Translation gives CASSPKEGGYGYTF.

The chain has TRBV2 and TRBJ2-1; D unclear. Between the trimmed V and J ends, which lost 2 bases and 9 bases, there was a span of 11 bases. This CDR3 is 13 amino acids long. Germline values: CDR1 SNHLY, CDR2 FYNNEI. The CDR3 DNA is TGTGCCAGCAGTGAACGGTTCGAGGTTGAGCAGTTCTTC. This codes for CASSERFEVEQFF.